The 28 T cell receptor beta chains presented below share a single source sample, sequenced in a study of OX40 agonist ivuxolimab in advanced cancers. This table comes from immunoSEQ multiplex PCR, and its TCRdb copy is limited to in-frame clones, with some not included. The table records tens of thousands of clones, roughly 87% of them present only once. The input for sequencing was CD4+ or CD8+ T cells sorted from blood, taken in a trial of the OX40 agonist ivuxolimab. The origin of the receptors is an adult with an advanced solid tumor such as melanoma, head and neck, liver or kidney cancer.

V gene TRBV7-2 combines with J gene TRBJ2-4; D remains unclear. Germline V gene sequence: CDR1 SGHTA, CDR2 FQGNSA. Trimming left V 5 bases short and J 0 bases short, with 17 bases between. The CDR3 is 17 residues long. CDR3 amino acids: CASSRKFGDLAKNIQYF. The CDR3 DNA follows: TGTGCCAGCAGCCGGAAATTCGGTGACTTAGCCAAAAACATTCAGTACTTC.

V gene TRBV5-6 combines with J gene TRBJ2-2; a weak D match, TRBD1 (6 bases). The length of the CDR3 is 12 residues. V was shortened by 7 bases and J by 5 bases, with 9 bases between the two germline ends. Germline CDR1 is SGHDT and CDR2 is YYEEEE. CDR3 protein: CASGRGTGELFF. In DNA form, the CDR3 reads TGTGCCAGCGGTAGGGGGACCGGGGAGCTGTTTTTT.

This rearrangement joins TRBV4-1 to TRBJ2-7, with D hard to call. This CDR3 is 14 amino acids long. With 1 base removed from V and 3 bases from J, the gap between germline ends came to 10 bases. Germline V CDR1 and CDR2: MGHRA, YSYEKL. The CDR3 sequence: CASSQGQSYYEQYF. In DNA form, the CDR3 reads TGCGCCAGCAGCCAAGGGCAATCTTACTACGAGCAGTACTTC.

This CDR3 reads CASSQDRGNLGLAFF. The CDR3 nucleotides read TGCGCCAGCAGCCAAGATCGGGGGAATCTGGGCTTAGCTTTCTTT. The rearrangement uses TRBV4-3 and TRBJ1-1; D might be TRBD1 (5 bases). V was trimmed by 0 bases and J by 10 bases, leaving 18 bases between them. The CDR3 extends over 15 amino acids. The germline V gene has CDR1 LGHNA and CDR2 YSLEER.

The sample holds one count of this clone. The chain is built from TRBV19 and TRBJ1-1; no clear D gene. The germline V and J ends were trimmed by 8 bases and 0 bases, with 10 bases remaining between them. CDR1 and CDR2 from the germline V gene are LNHDA and SQIVND (reference sequence). CDR3 length equals 13 residues. The CDR3 sequence: CASSLVMNTEAFF. In DNA form, the CDR3 reads TGTGCCAGTTCTCTCGTGATGAACACTGAAGCTTTCTTT.

CDR3 in DNA: TGCGCCAGCAGCCGCGGGGGGACGGGCTACGAGCAGTACTTC. Translation gives CASSRGGTGYEQYF. The chain employs TRBV4-1 and TRBJ2-7, with 8 bases lining up with TRBD2. Germline loops: CDR1 MGHRA, CDR2 YSYEKL. The V gene end was trimmed by 4 bases and the J gene end by 3 bases; junction bases not matched to a gene: 5. The CDR3 loop spans 14 amino acids.

The genes are TRBV4-1 and TRBJ1-1; D perhaps matches TRBD1 (5 bases). Trimming removed 4 bases at V and 5 bases at J, with 20 bases between. The CDR3 is made up of 16 amino acids. The germline gives CDR1 MGHRA, CDR2 YSYEKL. In nucleotides, the CDR3 is TGCGCCAGCAGCCCGACTTGGGGGGAAGGGGTGACTGAAGCTTTCTTT. It yields the protein CASSPTWGEGVTEAFF.

The V and J genes are TRBV19 and TRBJ1-1, with 7 positions matching TRBD1. The V gene's germline CDR1 is LNHDA and CDR2 SQIVND (reference sequence). V lost 1 base and J lost 12; bases outside the gene matches: 17. This CDR3 is built from 16 residues. The CDR3 reads CASSIVGGRGSLDTFF. The CDR3 DNA reads as TGTGCCAGTAGTATAGTAGGAGGCAGGGGGTCGTTGGATACTTTCTTT.

This sequence joins TRBV4-1 and TRBJ1-1, with D unresolved. The CDR3 spans 13 residues. Per germline, CDR1 MGHRA and CDR2 YSYEKL. Trimming stripped 1 base from V and 6 bases from J, with 9 bases between. CDR3 sequence: CASSQGDIAEAFF. CDR3 DNA: TGCGCCAGCAGCCAAGGAGATATCGCTGAAGCTTTCTTT.

The chain is built from TRBV9 and TRBJ2-1; D gene ambiguous. Trimming stripped 1 base from V and 5 bases from J, with 7 bases between. The CDR3 totals 13 residues. The germline gives CDR1 SGDLS, CDR2 YYNGEE. The CDR3 loop reads CASSVSQHNEQFF. CDR3 nucleotide sequence: TGTGCCAGCAGCGTATCACAGCACAATGAGCAGTTCTTC.

The chain links TRBV29-1 to TRBJ2-2, with TRBD1 as a possible D gene (5 bases). The CDR3 is 15 amino acids. Germline V CDR1 and CDR2: SQVTM, ANQGSEA. V was clipped by 3 bases and J by 0 bases, with 11 bases between them. Here the CDR3 reads CSVDSAGTNTGELFF. CDR3 bases: TGCAGCGTTGATTCGGCAGGGACGAACACCGGGGAGCTGTTTTTT.

This chain connects TRBV5-4 to TRBJ2-7, with 10 bases lining up with TRBD1. Germline loops: CDR1 SGHNT, CDR2 YYREEE (reference sequence). This CDR3 is 14 amino acids long. The V and J ends lost 0 bases and 5 bases, in that order; junction bases with no gene match: 2. The CDR3 is CASSLETGGHEQYF. DNA of the CDR3: TGTGCCAGCAGCTTGGAGACAGGGGGCCACGAGCAGTACTTC.

The J gene is TRBJ2-5, the V gene TRBV21-1; the D call of TRBD1 is as the table states it, not checked on the DNA. TRBV21-1 is described as a pseudogene. The CDR3 spans 16 residues. The CDR3 coding sequence is TGTGCCAGCAGTTCAGGTGGGCCCCCAGGGCAAGAGACCCAGTACTTC. Protein: CASSSGGPPGQETQYF.

The CDR3 spells CASGTARGDTEAFF. The DNA of the CDR3 is TGTGCTAGTGGGACAGCCAGAGGTGACACTGAAGCTTTCTTT. The rearrangement joins TRBV12-5 to TRBJ1-1; D might be TRBD1 (5 bases). This CDR3 is built from 14 residues. The germline CDR1 and CDR2 sequences are LGHNT and FRNRAP. V was trimmed by 6 bases and J by 3 bases, leaving 14 bases between them.

The chain recombines TRBV12-5 with TRBJ1-1; D possibly corresponds to TRBD1 (5 bases). The CDR3 sequence is 12 residues long. The ends were cut back, 3 bases at V and 7 bases at J, with 9 bases in the middle. CDR1 and CDR2 from the germline V gene are LGHNT and FRNRAP. In DNA form, the CDR3 reads TGTGCTAGTGGTTTCGGGACTTTTGAAGCTTTCTTT. This translates into CASGFGTFEAFF.

The V gene is TRBV27, the J gene TRBJ2-1; a possible D gene is TRBD2 (6 bases). Germline V gene lookup returns CDR1 MNHEY and CDR2 SMNVEV (reference sequence). The CDR3 length is 17 residues. The V end lost 6 bases, the J end lost 2 bases, and 20 bases lay between the germline ends. As DNA, the CDR3 is TGTGCCAGCAGCCCTATCTCATCTAGCGCAACCTACAATGAGCAGTTCTTC. Translating it yields CASSPISSSATYNEQFF.

This clone showed up just once. CDR3 loop: CASSVVQGPYGYTF. The DNA of the CDR3 is TGTGCCAGCAGCGTAGTACAGGGGCCCTATGGCTACACCTTC. V and J are TRBV9 and TRBJ1-2; 7 nucleotides line up with TRBD1. In germline, CDR1 is SGDLS, CDR2 YYNGEE. J gave up 4 bases and V 0 bases, and 3 bases lay outside the gene matches. The CDR3 is made up of 14 amino acids.

The CDR3 DNA is TGTGCGTCCGATCCGGGACAGGGGTATGGCTACACCTTC. Its translation: CASDPGQGYGYTF. The chain carries TRBV30 and TRBJ1-2; 10 nucleotides agree with TRBD1. Germline V lookup: CDR1 GTSNPN, CDR2 SVGIG (reference sequence). The CDR3 is 13 residues long.

J is TRBJ1-2 and V is TRBV7-2; D gene ambiguous. The CDR3 covers 15 residues. Germline loops: CDR1 SGHTA, CDR2 FQGNSA. Trimming left V 2 bases short and J 4 bases short, with 14 bases between. CDR3 bases: TGTGCCAGCAGCTTACTCAGAGGAGGTGGCTATGGCTACACCTTC. Amino acid sequence: CASSLLRGGGYGYTF.

CDR3 amino acids: CAWMAGSGTGELFF. CDR3 coding DNA: TGTGCCTGGATGGCGGGGTCTGGCACCGGGGAGCTGTTTTTT. The rearrangement joins TRBV30 to TRBJ2-2, with D possibly matching TRBD2 (6 bases). Germline V gives CDR1 GTSNPN, CDR2 SVGIG (reference sequence). The CDR3 contains 14 residues. The V end lost 4 bases, the J end lost 4 bases, and 13 bases lay between the germline ends. Full variable domain (rest looked up from reference TRBV30 and TRBJ2-2): SQTIHQWPATLVQPVGSPLSLECTVEGTSNPNLYWYRQAAGRGLQLLFYSVGIGQISSEVPQNLSASRPQDRQFILSSKKLLLSDSGFYLCAWMAGSGTGELFFGEGSRLTVL.

V is TRBV29-1 and J is TRBJ1-1; no clear D gene. Trimming removed 0 bases from V and 7 bases from J, with 9 bases in between. Germline V gene sequence: CDR1 SQVTM, CDR2 ANQGSEA. There are 12 residues in the CDR3. The CDR3 DNA is TGCAGCGTTGAAGATGGGCGGATTGAAGCTTTCTTT. Residues: CSVEDGRIEAFF.

This clone was recorded only once. The rearrangement joins TRBV7-2 to TRBJ2-2; perhaps TRBD1 as D (5 bases). Trimming left V 0 bases short and J 0 bases short, with 11 bases between. The CDR3 is made up of 17 amino acids. Germline CDR1 and CDR2: SGHTA and FQGNSA. CDR3 sequence reads: CASSLAPRTTNTGELFF. CDR3 in DNA: TGTGCCAGCAGCTTAGCGCCAAGGACAACGAACACCGGGGAGCTGTTTTTT.

V is TRBV2 and J is TRBJ2-7; D not resolved. The CDR3 consists of 12 residues. Germline V gives CDR1 SNHLY, CDR2 FYNNEI. V lost 3 bases and J lost 2, with 5 bases in between. As DNA, the CDR3 is TGTGCCAGCAGTGAGTCCGCCTACGAGCAGTACTTC. Its translation is CASSESAYEQYF.

The chain employs TRBV6-5 and TRBJ2-1; D possibly corresponds to TRBD1 (6 bases). The ends were cut back, 2 bases at V and 4 bases at J, with 12 bases in the middle. This CDR3 spans 15 amino acids. Germline V gene sequence: CDR1 MNHEY, CDR2 SVGAGI. The CDR3 bases are TGTGCCAGCAGTTACGGGCCAGGGGCATACAATGAGCAGTTCTTC. Protein product: CASSYGPGAYNEQFF.

This chain uses TRBV4-3 with TRBJ2-1; TRBD2 matches 7 bases. Germline V gene data show CDR1 as LGHNA and CDR2 as YSLEER. The CDR3 contains 16 residues. The ends lost 0 bases at V and 3 bases at J; junction bases unmatched: 5. The CDR3 reads CASSQEWTSFYNEQFF. CDR3 DNA sequence: TGCGCCAGCAGCCAAGAGTGGACTAGTTTCTACAATGAGCAGTTCTTC.

The chain has TRBV25-1 and TRBJ1-6; TRBD1 matches at 10 bases. The CDR3 totals 13 residues. The V segment lost 4 bases and the J segment 9 bases; nucleotides outside the gene matches: 0. Germline CDR1 MGHDK, CDR2 SYGVNS. CDR3 loop: CASSGQGASPLHF. The CDR3 DNA reads as TGTGCCAGCAGTGGACAGGGGGCTTCACCCCTCCACTTT.

The genes are TRBV6-5 and TRBJ2-7, with TRBD1 as a possible D gene (8 bases). Trimming stripped 4 bases from V and 5 bases from J, with 18 bases between. CDR1 and CDR2 from the germline V gene are MNHEY and SVGAGI. The CDR3 extends over 15 amino acids. CDR3 amino acids: CASSLTGTGLDEQYF. CDR3 DNA: TGTGCCAGCAGTTTAACCGGGACAGGACTAGACGAGCAGTACTTC.

V usage is TRBV30 and J usage is TRBJ2-7; D is unclear. Germline V gene data show CDR1 as GTSNPN and CDR2 as SVGIG (reference sequence). The length of the CDR3 is 10 residues. With 1 base removed from V and 3 bases from J, the gap between germline ends came to 1 base. This chain's CDR3 is CAWSGYEQYF. As DNA, the CDR3 is TGTGCCTGGAGTGGCTACGAGCAGTACTTC.